There are a few counts of the clone carrying this TCR beta chain. Antigen: not known. The data derive from a study of T-cell memory formation after mild COVID-19. Study-level background: TCR clusters largely stayed donor specific. Overall study results and limits: Largely, contracting CD4+ clones fell within CM and EM, and contracting CD8+ clones within EMRA. Confirmation of SARS-CoV-2 specificity was lacking for second-wave clones peaking day 37.

TCRalpha and TCRbeta libraries used 5'RACE with constant-segment primers and UMIs. TCRdb processed the 5' RACE reads anew with MiXCR; each CDR3 protein has one entry. This sample has more than 250,000 distinct CDR3 sequences, with 15% to 20% found just once. Germline assignment: CDR1 SGHTA and CDR2 FQGTGA. The CDR3 length is 18 residues. Trimming stripped 5 bases from V and 3 bases from J, with 25 bases between. The sequencing input was PBMCs or a T cell subset sorted from them (not recorded which). This receptor was identified in a man between 18 and 29 years old who had mild COVID-19 (a few samples of this study predate the infection). Cell type and time point are not known. This chain uses TRBV7-3 with TRBJ1-1; the D gene is possibly TRBD1 (5 bases). The CDR3 DNA follows: TGTGCCAGCAGCCCCTTCGGGTCCCAGGGAGTGTTGCACACTGAAGCTTTCTTT. Amino acids: CASSPFGSQGVLHTEAFF.